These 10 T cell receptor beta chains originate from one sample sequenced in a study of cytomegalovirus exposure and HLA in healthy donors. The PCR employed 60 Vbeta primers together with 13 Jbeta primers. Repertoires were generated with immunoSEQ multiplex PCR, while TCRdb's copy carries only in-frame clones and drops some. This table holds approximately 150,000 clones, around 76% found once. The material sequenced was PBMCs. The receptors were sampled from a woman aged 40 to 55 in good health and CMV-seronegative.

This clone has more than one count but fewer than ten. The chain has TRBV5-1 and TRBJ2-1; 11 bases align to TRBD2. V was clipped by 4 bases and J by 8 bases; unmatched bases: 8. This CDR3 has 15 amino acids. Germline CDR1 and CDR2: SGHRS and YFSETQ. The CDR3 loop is CASSVASGRLDEQFF. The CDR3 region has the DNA TGCGCCAGCAGCGTAGCTAGCGGGAGGCTCGATGAGCAGTTCTTC.

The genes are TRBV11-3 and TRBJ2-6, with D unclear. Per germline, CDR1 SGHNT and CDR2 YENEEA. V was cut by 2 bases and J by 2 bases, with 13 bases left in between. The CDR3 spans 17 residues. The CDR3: CASSLSERLAGANVLTF. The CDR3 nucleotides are TGTGCCAGCAGCTTATCGGAGAGATTAGCTGGGGCCAACGTCCTGACTTTC. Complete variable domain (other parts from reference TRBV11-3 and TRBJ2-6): EAGVVQSPRYKIIEKKQPVAFWCNPISGHNTLYWYLQNLGQGPELLIRYENEEAVDDSQLPKDRFSAERLKGVDSTLKIQPAELGDSAVYLCASSLSERLAGANVLTFGAGSRLTVL.

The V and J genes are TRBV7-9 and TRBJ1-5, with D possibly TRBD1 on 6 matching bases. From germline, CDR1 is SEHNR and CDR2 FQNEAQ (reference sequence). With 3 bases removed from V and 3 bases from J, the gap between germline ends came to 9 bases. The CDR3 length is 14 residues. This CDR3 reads CASSFGTINQPQHF. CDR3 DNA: TGTGCCAGCAGCTTCGGGACAATCAATCAGCCCCAGCATTTT.

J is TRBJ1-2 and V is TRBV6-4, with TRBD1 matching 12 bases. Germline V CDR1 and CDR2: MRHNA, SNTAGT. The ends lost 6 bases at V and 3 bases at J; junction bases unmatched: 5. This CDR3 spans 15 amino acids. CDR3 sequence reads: CASSPGTGGHYGYTF. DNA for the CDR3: TGTGCCAGCAGCCCCGGGACAGGGGGCCACTATGGCTACACCTTC.

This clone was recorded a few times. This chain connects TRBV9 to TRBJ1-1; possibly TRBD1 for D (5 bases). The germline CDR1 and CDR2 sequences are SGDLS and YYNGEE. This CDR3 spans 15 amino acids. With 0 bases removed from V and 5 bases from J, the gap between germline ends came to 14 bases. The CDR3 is CASSVGGTGRTEAFF. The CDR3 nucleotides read TGTGCCAGCAGCGTAGGAGGAACAGGTAGAACTGAAGCTTTCTTT.

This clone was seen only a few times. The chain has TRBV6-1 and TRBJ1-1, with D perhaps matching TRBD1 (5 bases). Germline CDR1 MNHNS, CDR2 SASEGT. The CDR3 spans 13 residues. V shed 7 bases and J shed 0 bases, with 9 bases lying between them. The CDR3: CASTKQVNTEAFF. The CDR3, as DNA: TGTGCCAGCACCAAACAGGTGAACACTGAAGCTTTCTTT.

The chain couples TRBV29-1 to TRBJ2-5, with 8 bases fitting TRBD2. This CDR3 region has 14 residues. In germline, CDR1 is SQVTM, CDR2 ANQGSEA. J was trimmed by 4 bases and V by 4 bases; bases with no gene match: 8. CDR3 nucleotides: TGCAGCGTTGGGTTCGGGAGGGCCACAGAGACCCAGTACTTC. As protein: CSVGFGRATETQYF.

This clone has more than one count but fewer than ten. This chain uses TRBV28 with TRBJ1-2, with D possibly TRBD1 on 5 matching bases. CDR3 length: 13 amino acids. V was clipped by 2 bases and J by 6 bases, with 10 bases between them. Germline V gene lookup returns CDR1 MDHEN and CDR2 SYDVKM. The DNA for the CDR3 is TGTGCCAGCAGTTTAGGGCAGGGTGATGGCTACACCTTC. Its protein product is CASSLGQGDGYTF.

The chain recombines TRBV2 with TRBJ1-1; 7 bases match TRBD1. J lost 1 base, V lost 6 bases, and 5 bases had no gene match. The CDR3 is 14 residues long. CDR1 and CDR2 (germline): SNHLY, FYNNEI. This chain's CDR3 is CASRQGLSNTEAFF. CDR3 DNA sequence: TGTGCCAGCAGACAGGGGCTTTCGAACACTGAAGCTTTCTTT.

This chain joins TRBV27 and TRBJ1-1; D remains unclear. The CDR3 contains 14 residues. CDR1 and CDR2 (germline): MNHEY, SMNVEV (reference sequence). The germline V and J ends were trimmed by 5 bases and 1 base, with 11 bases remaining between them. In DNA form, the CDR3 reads TGTGCCAGCAGTCCCGGACTGCGGAACACTGAAGCTTTCTTT. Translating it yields CASSPGLRNTEAFF.